Listed here are 27 T cell receptor beta chains from one sample, sequenced in a study of vaccination effects on CD4 cells after COVID-19. Within the ViraFEST assay, antigen-specific CD4+ T cells underwent expansion with viral peptide pools prior to sequencing. Isolating CD4+ T cells followed about 10 days of culture. Subjects were given two BNT162b2 or mRNA-1273 vaccine doses. These receptors are not linked to any known antigen. The protocol was immunoSEQ multiplex PCR, while the TCRdb copy is restricted to in-frame clones and leaves out a portion. The sample includes approximately 24,000 clones, roughly 76% of them seen just once. The sequencing used CD4+ T cells from PBMCs cultured with SARS-CoV-2 spike peptides, collected after COVID-19 vaccination. The source of these receptors is a human donor who received a COVID-19 vaccine. Some clones in this sample may be carry-over from other donors' samples.

The genes are TRBV6-1 and TRBJ1-5; maybe TRBD1 (6 bases). Trimming took 4 bases from V and 5 from J, leaving 21 bases between them. The CDR3 loop spans 17 amino acids. Germline-derived CDR1 and CDR2 are MNHNS and SASEGT. The DNA for the CDR3 is TGTGCCAGCAGTGCCAGCCGGGCAGGGGTGGTCGATCAGCCCCAGCATTTT. Translating it yields CASSASRAGVVDQPQHF.

The rearrangement links TRBV18 to TRBJ2-7; possibly TRBD1 or TRBD2 for D (6 bases each). The germline V and J ends were trimmed by 6 bases and 3 bases, with 21 bases remaining between them. The CDR3 has 16 residues. Germline-derived CDR1 and CDR2 are KGHSH and LQKENI. This chain's CDR3 is CASSTRGGLPGYEQYV. CDR3 coding DNA: TGTGCCAGCTCGACCAGAGGGGGACTTCCGGGCTACGAGCAGTACGTC.

The rearrangement joins TRBV7-2 to TRBJ1-5; 7 bases match TRBD1. The V segment lost 5 bases and the J segment 9 bases; nucleotides outside the gene matches: 7. From germline, CDR1 is SGHTA and CDR2 FQGNSA. The CDR3 is 13 residues long. CDR3 sequence (DNA): TGTGCCAGCAGCGCGGGGACAGTCTCGCCCCAGCATTTT. This gives the protein CASSAGTVSPQHF.

The chain uses TRBV24-1 and TRBJ1-5, with D unclear. Per germline, CDR1 KGHDR and CDR2 SFDVKD. CDR3 length: 13 amino acids. The germline V and J ends were trimmed by 9 bases and 4 bases, with 12 bases remaining between them. The CDR3 is CATGVVGNQPQHF. The DNA of the CDR3 is TGTGCCACCGGGGTTGTAGGAAATCAGCCCCAGCATTTT.

DNA of the CDR3: TGTGCCAGCAGCTTGGACGAGGGATTGGGACCTGGGGCCAACGTCCTGACTTTC. This encodes CASSLDEGLGPGANVLTF. This chain links TRBV5-6 with TRBJ2-6; either TRBD1 or TRBD2 may supply D (5 bases each). CDR3 length: 18 amino acids. Germline V gene data show CDR1 as SGHDT and CDR2 as YYEEEE. The V end was cut by 0 bases, the J end by 2 bases, with 15 bases between.

The chain combines TRBV29-1 with TRBJ2-1; perhaps TRBD2 as D (5 bases). The CDR3 extends over 13 amino acids. With 3 bases removed from V and 2 bases from J, the gap between germline ends came to 8 bases. Germline CDR1 and CDR2: SQVTM and ANQGSEA. This CDR3 is CSVDEGTYNEQFF. For the CDR3, the DNA is TGCAGCGTTGATGAGGGTACCTACAATGAGCAGTTCTTC.

This chain uses TRBV6-1 with TRBJ2-7, with D tentatively TRBD1 or TRBD2 (5 bases each). Germline values: CDR1 MNHNS, CDR2 SASEGT. The CDR3 covers 13 residues. Trimming took 2 bases from V and 11 from J, leaving 16 bases between them. CDR3 region: CASSEYYLLGEYV. DNA of the CDR3: TGTGCCAGCAGTGAATATTATTTGTTGGGGGAGTACGTC.

This chain connects TRBV3-1 (or the pseudogene TRBV3-2) to TRBJ2-5; perhaps D is TRBD1 or TRBD2 (6 bases each). CDR3 length: 15 residues. CDR1 LGHDT and CDR2 YNNKEL come from the germline V gene (reference sequence). The V end was cut by 4 bases, the J end by 5 bases, with 17 bases between. CDR3 nucleotide sequence: TGTGCCAGCAGCCCCCAAAGGGGGGAATCGGAGACCCAGTACTTC. Residues: CASSPQRGESETQYF.

V and J are TRBV27 and TRBJ1-6; maybe TRBD1 (6 bases). The CDR3 spans 15 residues. Germline lookup yields CDR1 MNHEY and CDR2 SMNVEV (reference sequence). V lost 2 bases and J 6 bases, leaving 11 bases between the germline ends. CDR3 protein: CASSLNRELNSPLHF. The CDR3 DNA reads as TGTGCCAGCAGTTTAAACAGGGAGCTTAATTCACCCCTCCACTTT.

The chain is built from TRBV7-2 and TRBJ2-5, with D perhaps TRBD1 (6 bases). CDR1 SGHTA and CDR2 FQGNSA come from the germline V gene. V lost 5 bases and J 5 bases, leaving 24 bases between the germline ends. This CDR3 is built from 17 residues. In nucleotides, the CDR3 is TGTGCCAGCAGCGAGGGGAAACAGGGTACCCTTATGGAGACCCAGTACTTC. It is translated as CASSEGKQGTLMETQYF.

The gene calls are TRBV18 and TRBJ2-1, with D possibly matching TRBD1 (5 bases). The CDR3 sequence is 12 residues long. Deletions cut 2 bases from V and 8 bases from J, with 7 bases between. Germline V lookup: CDR1 KGHSH, CDR2 LQKENI. CDR3 coding DNA: TGTGCCAGCTCACCAAGGGGATATGAGCAGTTCTTC. Protein: CASSPRGYEQFF. Looking up the rest from reference TRBV18 and TRBJ2-1 gives the full variable domain: NAGVMQNPRHLVRRRGQEARLRCSPMKGHSHVYWYRQLPEEGLKFMVYLQKENIIDESGMPKERFSAEFPKEGPSILRIQQVVRGDSAAYFCASSPRGYEQFFGPGTRLTVL.

The V and J genes are TRBV6-5 and TRBJ1-3; 9 bases are a match to TRBD1. V trimming: 4 bases; J trimming: 4 bases; junction bases outside the gene matches: 2. Germline CDR1 MNHEY, CDR2 SVGAGI. The CDR3 extends over 14 amino acids. The CDR3: CASSLGQGGNTIYF. The DNA for the CDR3 is TGTGCCAGCAGTTTGGGACAGGGAGGAAACACCATATATTTT.

V is TRBV6-5 and J is TRBJ1-1; D perhaps matches TRBD1 (5 bases). The CDR3 is 16 residues long. Trimming stripped 4 bases from V and 1 base from J, with 16 bases between. Germline-derived CDR1 and CDR2 are MNHEY and SVGAGI. The CDR3 DNA reads as TGTGCCAGCAGTTCCGGGCGGCGGGGGAGGAACACTGAAGCTTTCTTT. This encodes CASSSGRRGRNTEAFF.

This chain links TRBV24-1 with TRBJ1-1; tentatively, D is TRBD1 (6 bases). This CDR3 is 16 amino acids long. V shed 2 bases and J shed 4 bases, with 16 bases lying between them. The V gene's germline CDR1 is KGHDR and CDR2 SFDVKD. The CDR3 sequence is CATSDSLNEGGTEAFF. CDR3 nucleotide sequence: TGTGCCACCAGTGATTCGCTGAATGAGGGGGGCACTGAAGCTTTCTTT.

V usage is TRBV5-1 and J usage is TRBJ1-4; TRBD1 is a possible D gene (6 bases). This CDR3 is 15 amino acids long. The V end was cut by 1 base, the J end by 0 bases, with 7 bases between. Germline CDR1 reads SGHRS; CDR2 reads YFSETQ. The CDR3 is CASSLRQATNEKLFF. In nucleotides, the CDR3 is TGCGCCAGCAGCTTGCGACAGGCAACTAATGAAAAACTGTTTTTT.

CDR3 nucleotide sequence: TGCGCCAGCAGCTTGGGGGGGGTTGGGCAGCCCCAGCATTTT. Encoded protein: CASSLGGVGQPQHF. The rearrangement uses TRBV5-1 and TRBJ1-5, with D maybe TRBD1 (5 bases). Germline CDR1 SGHRS, CDR2 YFSETQ. V was shortened by 0 bases and J by 7 bases, with 11 bases between the two germline ends. The CDR3 has 14 residues.

The rearrangement joins TRBV6-5 to TRBJ1-4; D unresolved. The CDR3 spans 12 residues. Deletions cut 7 bases from V and 3 bases from J, with 6 bases between. Germline V gene lookup returns CDR1 MNHEY and CDR2 SVGAGI. The chain's CDR3 is CASKYPNEKLFF. The CDR3 coding sequence is TGTGCCAGCAAGTACCCTAATGAAAAACTGTTTTTT.

The genes are TRBV5-6 and TRBJ2-5; 12 nucleotides align to TRBD2. Trimming took 4 bases from V and 5 from J; bases not matched to a gene: 12. The CDR3 totals 17 residues. CDR1 is SGHDT and CDR2 is YYEEEE in the germline V gene. The CDR3 is CASSASPSGGAGETQYF. The CDR3 nucleotides are TGTGCCAGCAGCGCGAGCCCTAGCGGGGGGGCCGGGGAGACCCAGTACTTC.

This sequence joins TRBV5-6 and TRBJ2-3; maybe TRBD2 (5 bases). CDR1 is SGHDT, CDR2 YYEEEE, per germline. The CDR3 consists of 14 residues. V was clipped by 1 base and J by 4 bases, with 10 bases between them. CDR3 amino acids: CASSLWESADTQYF. In nucleotides, the CDR3 is TGTGCCAGCAGCTTGTGGGAGTCAGCAGATACGCAGTATTTT.

The chain carries TRBV10-3 and TRBJ1-1; D gene ambiguous. The CDR3 spans 13 residues. Between the trimmed V and J ends, which lost 4 bases and 1 base, there was a span of 7 bases. The germline CDR1 and CDR2 sequences are ENHRY and SYGVKD. CDR3 in amino acids: CAISVPQNTEAFF. CDR3 bases: TGTGCCATCAGTGTCCCACAGAACACTGAAGCTTTCTTT.

The sample holds a few counts of this clone. The chain links TRBV7-2 to TRBJ1-5; possible D gene TRBD1, 6 bases. From germline, CDR1 is SGHTA and CDR2 FQGNSA. Trimming took 1 base from V and 5 from J, leaving 12 bases between them. CDR3 length equals 15 residues. The CDR3: CASSLVGGAYQPQHF. The CDR3 bases are TGTGCCAGCAGCTTAGTAGGGGGGGCGTATCAGCCCCAGCATTTT.

The chain recombines TRBV9 with TRBJ2-5; tentatively, D is TRBD2 (6 bases). V was cut by 3 bases and J by 2 bases, with 8 bases left in between. Germline V gene sequence: CDR1 SGDLS, CDR2 YYNGEE. The CDR3 sequence is 13 residues long. CDR3 nucleotide sequence: TGTGCCAGCAGCGGCGGGACTCAAGAGACCCAGTACTTC. Translated, it gives CASSGGTQETQYF.

This chain links TRBV9 with TRBJ2-3; either TRBD1 or TRBD2 may supply D (5 bases each). The CDR3 loop spans 17 amino acids. Trimming cost V 4 bases and J 0 bases, with 18 bases left between them. In germline, CDR1 is SGDLS, CDR2 YYNGEE. The chain's CDR3 is CASSLSSSWGSTDTQYF. Written as DNA, the CDR3 is TGTGCCAGCAGCCTCTCATCTTCCTGGGGGAGCACAGATACGCAGTATTTT.

The V gene is TRBV11-1, the J gene TRBJ2-1; 7 positions agree with TRBD1. The germline CDR1 and CDR2 sequences are SGHAT and FQDESV (reference sequence). The CDR3 is made up of 14 amino acids. J gave up 7 bases and V 9 bases, and 12 bases lay outside the gene matches. This chain's CDR3 is CASTETGSVNEQFF. The CDR3 DNA reads TGTGCCAGTACCGAGACAGGGTCCGTTAATGAGCAGTTCTTC.

The chain combines TRBV18 with TRBJ1-1; D gene uncertain. The V end was cut by 1 base, the J end by 0 bases, with 6 bases between. Germline V lookup: CDR1 KGHSH, CDR2 LQKENI. The CDR3 extends over 14 amino acids. CDR3 DNA: TGTGCCAGCTCACCACAGGGTATGAACACTGAAGCTTTCTTT. It translates to CASSPQGMNTEAFF.

This clone has a single count. The chain recombines TRBV6-4 with TRBJ1-2; unclear D gene. The CDR3 contains 15 residues. Trimming left V 6 bases short and J 2 bases short, with 16 bases between. Germline V gene lookup returns CDR1 MRHNA and CDR2 SNTAGT. The CDR3, as DNA: TGTGCCAGCAGCCCCTCGGAGACTGCGAACTATGGCTACACCTTC. Its translation is CASSPSETANYGYTF.

V and J are TRBV30 and TRBJ1-4; TRBD1 aligns across 7 bases. The germline CDR1 and CDR2 sequences are GTSNPN and SVGIG (reference sequence). CDR3 length: 13 residues. Germline trimming cut 3 bases from V and 8 bases from J; bases unmatched to any gene: 6. CDR3 bases: TGTGCCTGGAGCCCAGGGACAGTCGAAAAACTGTTTTTT. Protein sequence: CAWSPGTVEKLFF.